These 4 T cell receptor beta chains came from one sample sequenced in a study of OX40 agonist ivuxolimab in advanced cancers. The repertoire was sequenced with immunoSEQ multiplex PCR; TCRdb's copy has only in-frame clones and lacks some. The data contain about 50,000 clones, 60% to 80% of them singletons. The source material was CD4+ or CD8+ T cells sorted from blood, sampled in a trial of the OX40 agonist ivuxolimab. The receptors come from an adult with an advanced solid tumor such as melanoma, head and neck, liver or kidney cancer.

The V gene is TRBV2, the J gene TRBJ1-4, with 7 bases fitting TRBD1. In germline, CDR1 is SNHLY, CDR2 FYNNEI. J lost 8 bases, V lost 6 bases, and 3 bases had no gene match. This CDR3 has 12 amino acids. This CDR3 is CASRGGWEKLFF. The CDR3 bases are TGTGCCAGCAGAGGGGGCTGGGAAAAACTGTTTTTT.

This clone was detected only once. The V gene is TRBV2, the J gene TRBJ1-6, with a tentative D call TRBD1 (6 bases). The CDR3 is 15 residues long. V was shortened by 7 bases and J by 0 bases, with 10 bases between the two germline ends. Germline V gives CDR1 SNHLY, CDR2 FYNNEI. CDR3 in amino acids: CASKDSSSYNSPLHF. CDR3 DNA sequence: TGTGCCAGCAAGGACAGTAGCTCCTATAATTCACCCCTCCACTTT.

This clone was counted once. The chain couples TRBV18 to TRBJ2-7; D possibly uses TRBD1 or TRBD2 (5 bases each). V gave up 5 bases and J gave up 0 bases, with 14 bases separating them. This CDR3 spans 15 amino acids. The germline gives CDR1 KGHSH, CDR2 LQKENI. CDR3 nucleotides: TGTGCCAGCTCAACGGGACCGATGAGCTCCTACGAGCAGTACTTC. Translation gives CASSTGPMSSYEQYF.

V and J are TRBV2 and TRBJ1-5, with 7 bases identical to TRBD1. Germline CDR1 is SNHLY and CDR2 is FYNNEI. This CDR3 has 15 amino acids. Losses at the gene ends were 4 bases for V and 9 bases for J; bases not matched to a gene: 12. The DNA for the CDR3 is TGTGCCAGCAGTGCGACCCCCGGGACAGTCAGGCCCCAGCATTTT. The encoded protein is CASSATPGTVRPQHF.